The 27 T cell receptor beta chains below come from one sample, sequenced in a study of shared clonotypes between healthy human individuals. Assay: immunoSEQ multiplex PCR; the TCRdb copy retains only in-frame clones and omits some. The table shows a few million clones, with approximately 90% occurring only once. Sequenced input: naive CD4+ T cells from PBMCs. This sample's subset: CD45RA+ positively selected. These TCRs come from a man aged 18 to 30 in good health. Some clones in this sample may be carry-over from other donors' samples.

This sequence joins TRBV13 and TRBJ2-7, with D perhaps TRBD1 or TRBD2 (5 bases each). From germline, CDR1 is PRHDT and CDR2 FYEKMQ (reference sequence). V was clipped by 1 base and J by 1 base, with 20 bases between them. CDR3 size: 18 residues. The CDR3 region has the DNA TGTGCCAGCAGCTTAGCAGGCTGGGGCTCCAGGAGGTCCTACGAGCAGTACTTC. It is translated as CASSLAGWGSRRSYEQYF.

The CDR3 coding sequence is TGTGCCAGCAGTCCGGATAGGAGCTCCTACAATGAGCAGTTCTTC. Its protein is CASSPDRSSYNEQFF. This rearrangement joins TRBV5-4 to TRBJ2-1; D is unclear. CDR3 length: 15 amino acids. Germline V gene lookup returns CDR1 SGHNT and CDR2 YYREEE (reference sequence). Trimming removed 5 bases from V and 0 bases from J, with 12 bases in between.

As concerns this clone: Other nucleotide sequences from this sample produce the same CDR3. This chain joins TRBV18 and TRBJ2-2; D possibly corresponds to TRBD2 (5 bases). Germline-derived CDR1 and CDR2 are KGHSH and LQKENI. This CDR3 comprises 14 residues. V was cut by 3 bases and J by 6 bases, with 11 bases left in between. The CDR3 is CASSPLAGAGELFF. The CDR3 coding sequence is TGTGCCAGCTCACCCTTAGCCGGGGCCGGGGAGCTGTTTTTT.

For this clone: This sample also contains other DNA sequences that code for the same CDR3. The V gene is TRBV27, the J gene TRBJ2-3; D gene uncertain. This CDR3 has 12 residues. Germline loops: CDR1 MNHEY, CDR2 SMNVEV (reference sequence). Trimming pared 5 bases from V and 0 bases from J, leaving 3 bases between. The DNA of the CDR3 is TGTGCCAGCAGTCCTAGCACAGATACGCAGTATTTT. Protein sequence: CASSPSTDTQYF.

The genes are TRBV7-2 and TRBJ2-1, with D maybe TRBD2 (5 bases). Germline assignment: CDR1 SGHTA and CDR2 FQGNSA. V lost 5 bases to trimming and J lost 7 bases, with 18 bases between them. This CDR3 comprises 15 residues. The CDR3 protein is CASSQPFSRGNEQFF. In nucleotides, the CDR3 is TGTGCCAGCAGCCAACCGTTCTCACGCGGGAATGAGCAGTTCTTC.

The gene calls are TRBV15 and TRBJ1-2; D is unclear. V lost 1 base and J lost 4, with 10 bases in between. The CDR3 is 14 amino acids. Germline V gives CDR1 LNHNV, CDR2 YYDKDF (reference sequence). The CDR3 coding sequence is TGTGCCACCAGCAGAGGAGGAGTACCCTATGGCTACACCTTC. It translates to CATSRGGVPYGYTF.

This chain's CDR3 is CASSHYNYGYTF. The CDR3 DNA sequence: TGCGCCAGCAGCCATTATAACTATGGCTACACCTTC. J is TRBJ1-2 and V is TRBV4-1; D gene uncertain. Germline V gives CDR1 MGHRA, CDR2 YSYEKL. This CDR3 is built from 12 residues. V was pared by 3 bases and J by 1 base, with 3 bases between.

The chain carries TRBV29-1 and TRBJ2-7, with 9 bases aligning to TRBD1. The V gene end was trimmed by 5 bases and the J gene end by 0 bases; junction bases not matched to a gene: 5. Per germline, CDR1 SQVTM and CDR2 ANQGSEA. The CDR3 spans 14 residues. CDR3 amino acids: CSVLGTGTSYEQYF. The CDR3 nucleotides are TGCAGCGTTTTAGGGACAGGGACCTCCTACGAGCAGTACTTC.

The CDR3 nucleotides read TGTGCCAGCAGCGGGGCTTGGAACTCCTACAATGAGCAGTTCTTC. Translation gives CASSGAWNSYNEQFF. This rearrangement joins TRBV6-1 to TRBJ2-1, with D perhaps given as TRBD1 or TRBD2 (5 bases each). V was clipped by 6 bases and J by 0 bases, with 12 bases between them. Germline V CDR1 and CDR2: MNHNS, SASEGT. The CDR3 spans 15 residues.

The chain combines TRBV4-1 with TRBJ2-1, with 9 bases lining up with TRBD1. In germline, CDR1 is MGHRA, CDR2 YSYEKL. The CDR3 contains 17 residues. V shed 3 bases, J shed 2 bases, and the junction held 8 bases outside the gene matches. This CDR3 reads CASSHPGGTGTYNEQFF. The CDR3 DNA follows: TGCGCCAGCAGCCACCCTGGTGGGACAGGGACCTACAATGAGCAGTTCTTC.

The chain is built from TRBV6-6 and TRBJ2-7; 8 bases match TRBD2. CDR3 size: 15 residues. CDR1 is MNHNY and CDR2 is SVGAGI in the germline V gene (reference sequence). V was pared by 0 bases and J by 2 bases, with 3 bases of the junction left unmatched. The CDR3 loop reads CASSYSDGRAYEQYF. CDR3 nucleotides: TGTGCCAGCAGTTACTCGGACGGGAGGGCCTACGAGCAGTACTTC.

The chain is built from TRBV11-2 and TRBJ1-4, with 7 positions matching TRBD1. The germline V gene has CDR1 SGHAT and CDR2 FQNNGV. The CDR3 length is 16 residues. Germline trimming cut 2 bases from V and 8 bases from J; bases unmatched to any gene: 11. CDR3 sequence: CASSLTVQGWQEKLFF. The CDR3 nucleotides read TGTGCCAGCAGCTTAACTGTACAGGGGTGGCAGGAAAAACTGTTTTTT.

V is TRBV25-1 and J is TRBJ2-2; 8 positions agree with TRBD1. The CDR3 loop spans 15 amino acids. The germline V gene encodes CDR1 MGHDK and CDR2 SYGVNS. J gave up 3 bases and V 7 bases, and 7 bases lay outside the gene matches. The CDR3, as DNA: TGTGCCAGCATGCCCCAGGGGGCTTACACCGGGGAGCTGTTTTTT. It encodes CASMPQGAYTGELFF. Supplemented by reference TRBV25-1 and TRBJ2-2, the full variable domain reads EADIYQTPRYLVIGTGKKITLECSQTMGHDKMYWYQQDPGMELHLIHYSYGVNSTEKGDLSSESTVSRIRTEHFPLTLESARPSHTSQYLCASMPQGAYTGELFFGEGSRLTVL.

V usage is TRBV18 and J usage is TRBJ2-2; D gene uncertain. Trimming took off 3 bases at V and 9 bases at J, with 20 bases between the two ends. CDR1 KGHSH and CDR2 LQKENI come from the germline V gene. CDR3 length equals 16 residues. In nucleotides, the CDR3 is TGTGCCAGCTCACCGTTGAGTACGGCCACCGGCAGGGAGCTGTTTTTT. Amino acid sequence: CASSPLSTATGRELFF.

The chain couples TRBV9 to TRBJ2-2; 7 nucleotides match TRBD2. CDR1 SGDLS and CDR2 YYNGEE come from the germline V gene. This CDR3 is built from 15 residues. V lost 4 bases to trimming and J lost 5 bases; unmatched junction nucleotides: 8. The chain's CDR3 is CASSRSGISTGELFF. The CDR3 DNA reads TGTGCCAGCAGCCGCAGCGGGATATCAACCGGGGAGCTGTTTTTT. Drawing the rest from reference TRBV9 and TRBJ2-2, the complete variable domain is DSGVTQTPKHLITATGQRVTLRCSPRSGDLSVYWYQQSLDQGLQFLIQYYNGEERAKGNILERFSAQQFPDLHSELNLSSLELGDSALYFCASSRSGISTGELFFGEGSRLTVL.

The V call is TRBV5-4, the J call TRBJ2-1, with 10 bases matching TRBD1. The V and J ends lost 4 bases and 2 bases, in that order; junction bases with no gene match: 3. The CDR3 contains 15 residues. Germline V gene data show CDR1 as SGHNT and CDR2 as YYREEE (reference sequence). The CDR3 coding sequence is TGTGCCAGCAGCCCCGGGACAGGGGCCTACAATGAGCAGTTCTTC. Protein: CASSPGTGAYNEQFF.

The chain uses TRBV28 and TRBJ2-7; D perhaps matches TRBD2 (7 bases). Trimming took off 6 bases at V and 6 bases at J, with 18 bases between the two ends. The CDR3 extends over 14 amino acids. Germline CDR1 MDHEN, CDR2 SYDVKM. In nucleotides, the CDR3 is TGTGCCAGCAGGCAAGGGGGGGCGCTTGGCGAGCAGTACTTC. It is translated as CASRQGGALGEQYF.

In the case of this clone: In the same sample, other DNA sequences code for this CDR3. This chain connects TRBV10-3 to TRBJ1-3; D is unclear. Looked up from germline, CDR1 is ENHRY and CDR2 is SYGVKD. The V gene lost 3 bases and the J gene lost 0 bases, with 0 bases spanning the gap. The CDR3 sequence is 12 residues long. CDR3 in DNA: TGTGCCATCAGTGACTCTGGAAACACCATATATTTT. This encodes CAISDSGNTIYF.

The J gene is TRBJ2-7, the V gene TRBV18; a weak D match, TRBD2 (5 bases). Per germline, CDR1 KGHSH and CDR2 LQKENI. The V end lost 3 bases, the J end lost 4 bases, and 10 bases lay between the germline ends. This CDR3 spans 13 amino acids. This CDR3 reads CASSPEAAYEQYF. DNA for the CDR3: TGTGCCAGCTCACCGGAGGCAGCGTACGAGCAGTACTTC.

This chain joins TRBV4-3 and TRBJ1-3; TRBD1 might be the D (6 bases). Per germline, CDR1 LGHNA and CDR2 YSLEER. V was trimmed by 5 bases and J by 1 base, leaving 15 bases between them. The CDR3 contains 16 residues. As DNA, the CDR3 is TGCGCCAGCAGCTATTGGACAGCGGGTTCTGGAAACACCATATATTTT. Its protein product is CASSYWTAGSGNTIYF.

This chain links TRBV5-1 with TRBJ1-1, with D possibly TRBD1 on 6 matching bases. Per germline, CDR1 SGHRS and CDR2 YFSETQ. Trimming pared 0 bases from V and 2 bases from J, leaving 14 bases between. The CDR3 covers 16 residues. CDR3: CASSLGGQTSNTEAFF. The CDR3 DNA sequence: TGCGCCAGCAGCTTGGGTGGACAGACTTCTAACACTGAAGCTTTCTTT.

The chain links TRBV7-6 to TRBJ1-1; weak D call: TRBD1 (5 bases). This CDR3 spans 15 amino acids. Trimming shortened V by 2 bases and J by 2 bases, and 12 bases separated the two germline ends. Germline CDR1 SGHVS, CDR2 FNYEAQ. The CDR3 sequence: CASSLLIGDNTEAFF. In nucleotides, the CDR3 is TGTGCCAGCAGCTTACTGATAGGGGACAACACTGAAGCTTTCTTT.

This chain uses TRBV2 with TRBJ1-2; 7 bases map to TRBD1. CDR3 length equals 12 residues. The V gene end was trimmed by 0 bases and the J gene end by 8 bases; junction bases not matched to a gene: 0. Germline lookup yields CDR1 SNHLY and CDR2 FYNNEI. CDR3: CASSEAGGGYTF. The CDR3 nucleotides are TGTGCCAGCAGTGAAGCAGGGGGCGGCTACACCTTC.

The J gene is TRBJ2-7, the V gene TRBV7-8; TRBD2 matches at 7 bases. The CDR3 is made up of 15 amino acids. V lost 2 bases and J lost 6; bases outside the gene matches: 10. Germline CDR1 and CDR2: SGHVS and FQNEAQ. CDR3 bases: TGTGCCAGCAGCTTAAAATTGGCGGGAGTCGCCGAGCAGTACTTC. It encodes CASSLKLAGVAEQYF. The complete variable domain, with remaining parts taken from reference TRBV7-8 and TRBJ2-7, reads GAGVSQSPRYKVAKRGQDVALRCDPISGHVSLFWYQQALGQGPEFLTYFQNEAQLDKSGLPSDRFFAERPEGSVSTLKIQRTQQEDSAVYLCASSLKLAGVAEQYFGPGTRLTVT.

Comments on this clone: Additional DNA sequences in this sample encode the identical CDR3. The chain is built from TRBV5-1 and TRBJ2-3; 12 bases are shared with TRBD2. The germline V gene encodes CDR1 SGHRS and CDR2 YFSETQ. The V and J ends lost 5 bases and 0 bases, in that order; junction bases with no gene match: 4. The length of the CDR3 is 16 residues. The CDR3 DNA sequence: TGCGCCAGCAGACCGGGACTAGCGGGCAGCACAGATACGCAGTATTTT. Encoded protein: CASRPGLAGSTDTQYF.

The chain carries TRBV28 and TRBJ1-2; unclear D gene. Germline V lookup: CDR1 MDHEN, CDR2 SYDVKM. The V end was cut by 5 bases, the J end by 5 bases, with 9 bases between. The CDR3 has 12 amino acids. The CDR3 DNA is TGTGCCAGCAGTCATGAGGTGTATGGCTACACCTTC. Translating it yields CASSHEVYGYTF.

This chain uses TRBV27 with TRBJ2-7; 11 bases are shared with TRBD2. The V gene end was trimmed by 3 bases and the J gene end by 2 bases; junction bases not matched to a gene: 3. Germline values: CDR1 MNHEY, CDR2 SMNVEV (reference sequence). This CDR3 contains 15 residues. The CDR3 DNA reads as TGTGCCAGCAGTTTGGCTAGCGGGAGGCCCTACGAGCAGTACTTC. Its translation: CASSLASGRPYEQYF.